Listed below are T cell receptor beta chains from one sample, sequenced in a study of blood T cell repertoires in COVID-19. Libraries were prepared by immunoSEQ multiplex PCR; TCRdb keeps only in-frame clonotypes and omits some of them. This table has over 200,000 clones, roughly 88% appearing once. Specimen: PBMCs or T cells enriched from blood (not recorded which). The receptors stem from a woman in her fifties or sixties who had recovered from COVID-19. CDR3s include the opening cysteine and the closing phenylalanine or tryptophan. Each record gives: J gene, clone size, V gene, D gene, CDR3 DNA, CDR3 protein. D genes are given only for firm matches. A row's size may be missing; if present it is once, few, many or a size class.

TRBJ2-1,-,TRBV5-1,TRBD2,TGCGCCAGCATGCTAGCGGGAGGGGCGCAAAATGAGCAGTTCTTC,CASMLAGGAQNEQFF
TRBJ2-1,once,TRBV7-2,-,TGTGCCAGCAGCTTTCAACAGATCTACAATGAGCAGTTCTTC,CASSFQQIYNEQFF
TRBJ1-4,-,TRBV6-4,TRBD1,TGTGCCAGCAGTCAAGGGACAGGGTCGTCTGAAAAACTGTTTTTT,CASSQGTGSSEKLFF
TRBJ2-7,once,TRBV29-1,TRBD1,TGCAGCGTAGGGACAGGGGGCTCCTACGAGCAGTACTTC,CSVGTGGSYEQYF
TRBJ1-1,-,TRBV4-1,TRBD1,TGCGCCAGCAGCCAAGACCCACCGACAGGGCTCGACACTGAAGCTTTCTTT,CASSQDPPTGLDTEAFF
TRBJ1-5,-,TRBV7-9,-,TGTGCCAGCAGCTTAGGACAGAATCAGCCCCAGCATTTT,CASSLGQNQPQHF
TRBJ1-3,-,TRBV28,-,TGTGCCAGCAAGGAGGACAGTTTTTCCTCTGGAAACACCATATATTTT,CASKEDSFSSGNTIYF
TRBJ2-7,-,TRBV5-1,TRBD2,TGCGCCAGCAGCTTGACACTAGCGGGAGCTGGCGAGCAGTACTTC,CASSLTLAGAGEQYF
TRBJ1-1,-,TRBV30,-,TGTGCCTGGAGCGCGACAGAGAACACTGAAGCTTTCTTT,CAWSATENTEAFF
TRBJ2-7,-,TRBV23-1,-,TGCGCCAGCGGGGTTGCTGGGAGCTCCTACGAGCAGTACTTC,CASGVAGSSYEQYF
TRBJ2-7,-,TRBV18,-,TGTGCCAGCTCACAGACTGACGCCTACGAGCAGTACTTC,CASSQTDAYEQYF
TRBJ1-1,-,TRBV5-4,-,TGTGCCAGCAGCCCACCCGGACAGTCAATGAACACTGAAGCTTTCTTT,CASSPPGQSMNTEAFF
TRBJ2-7,-,TRBV29-1,TRBD2,TGCAGCGTCCAGGGAGGGAAGTACGAGCAGTACTTC,CSVQGGKYEQYF
TRBJ1-1,-,TRBV7-8,-,TGTGCCAGCAGCTTATTTGCCAGGGCGAACACTGAAGCTTTCTTT,CASSLFARANTEAFF
TRBJ2-1,few,TRBV7-3,TRBD2,TGTGCCAGCAGCCCCGATGCGGGAGCTTACAATGAGCAGTTCTTC,CASSPDAGAYNEQFF
TRBJ2-2,once,TRBV5-4,-,TGTGCCAGCAGCCTCCGAGAGTTCCCGAACACCGGGGAGCTGTTTTTT,CASSLREFPNTGELFF
TRBJ1-1,-,TRBV5-1,TRBD1,TGCGCCAGCAGGGAACAGGGGTACACTGAAGCTTTCTTT,CASREQGYTEAFF
TRBJ2-1,-,TRBV5-1,-,TGCGCCAGCAGCTTGGCCACCCAAAGGGGCGATGAGCAGTTCTTC,CASSLATQRGDEQFF
TRBJ2-7,-,TRBV7-8,TRBD2,TGTGCCAGCAGCTCCGGACTAGCGGGCGAGCAGTACTTC,CASSSGLAGEQYF
TRBJ2-7,-,TRBV3-1/TRBV3-2,-,TGTGCCAGCAGCCATGGACAGATCTCCTACGAGCAGTACTTC,CASSHGQISYEQYF
TRBJ1-1,few,TRBV18,-,TGTGCCAGCTCAAACAGCATTGGCGTGAACACTGAAGCTTTCTTT,CASSNSIGVNTEAFF
TRBJ2-7,few,TRBV6-5,-,TGTGCCAGCAGTTTGACAGGCGTAGACTACGAGCAGTACTTC,CASSLTGVDYEQYF
TRBJ1-3,-,TRBV7-6,-,TGTGCCAGCAGCCCGACAGGAAGCTCTGGAAACACCATATATTTT,CASSPTGSSGNTIYF
TRBJ2-1,-,TRBV7-2,TRBD2,TGTGCCAGCAGCTTAGGCGGGAGCCATTACAATGAGCAGTTCTTC,CASSLGGSHYNEQFF
TRBJ2-3,few,TRBV5-1,-,TGCGCCAGCAGCCCCCGCGGCGGGGCCGCAGATACGCAGTATTTT,CASSPRGGAADTQYF
TRBJ1-1,-,TRBV3-1/TRBV3-2,-,TGTGCCAGCAGCCTCAGGACAGATCGGCCTGAAGCTTTCTTT,CASSLRTDRPEAFF
TRBJ2-2,-,TRBV7-9,-,TGTGCCAGCAGCTCTGTACAGGGTTCCACCGGGGAGCTGTTTTTT,CASSSVQGSTGELFF
TRBJ1-1,-,TRBV11-3,TRBD1,TGTGCCAGCAGCCCCGAGGGGGCGCAGACTGAAGCTTTCTTT,CASSPEGAQTEAFF
TRBJ1-2,-,TRBV6-1,TRBD1,TGTGCCAGCAGTGAAGCGATGGACAGGATGGGCTACACCTTC,CASSEAMDRMGYTF
TRBJ1-1,-,TRBV2,TRBD1,TGTGCCAGCATTCCGACAGGGGTCACTGAAGCTTTCTTT,CASIPTGVTEAFF
TRBJ1-2,-,TRBV4-2,-,TGTGCCAGCAGCCTAACGGAGGGTCGAGCTAACTATGGCTACACCTTC,CASSLTEGRANYGYTF
TRBJ2-2,-,TRBV19,-,TGTGCCAGTAGTATAGAAGACTCTTTTTTGGAGCTGTTTTTT,CASSIEDSFLELFF
TRBJ2-1,-,TRBV5-1,-,TGCGCCAGCTTTCTCGACAGCTCCTACAATGAGCAGTTCTTC,CASFLDSSYNEQFF
TRBJ2-6,-,TRBV5-1,-,TGCGCCAGCAGCTTGGAGGCAGGCTCTGGGGCCAACGTCCTGACTTTC,CASSLEAGSGANVLTF
TRBJ1-6,few,TRBV28,-,TGTGCCAGCAGTTTTACGGGGAATAATTCACCCCTCCACTTT,CASSFTGNNSPLHF
TRBJ1-1,-,TRBV5-8,TRBD1,TGTGCCAGCAGCTTGGATTCGGCAGGGGGCACTGAAGCTTTCTTT,CASSLDSAGGTEAFF
TRBJ2-7,-,TRBV28,TRBD1,TGTGCCAGCAGTCCGTACAGCCGGGACAGGGGGTCGGGGCAGTACTTC,CASSPYSRDRGSGQYF
TRBJ2-7,-,TRBV27,TRBD1,TGTGCCAGCAGTTTCGGACAGGGCCCGCAGTACTTC,CASSFGQGPQYF
TRBJ1-5,once,TRBV2,-,TGTGCCAGCAGTGAAGGTGGCGGTCAGCCCCAGCATTTT,CASSEGGGQPQHF
TRBJ2-7,-,TRBV21-1,-,TGTGCCAGCAGCAAAGTCCACGGCGGGGGTGTCTACGAGCAGTACTTC,CASSKVHGGGVYEQYF
TRBJ1-2,once,TRBV3-1/TRBV3-2,-,TGTGCCAGCAGCCTTACCGGGGGCTATGGCTACACCTTC,CASSLTGGYGYTF
TRBJ2-6,-,TRBV4-1,-,TGCGCCAGCAGCCAAGGAGACAGAAGCTCTGGGGCCAACGTCCTGACTTTC,CASSQGDRSSGANVLTF
TRBJ2-2,-,TRBV7-2,-,TGTGCCAGCAGCTTACAGGGTTCCTCCGGGGAGCTGTTTTTT,CASSLQGSSGELFF
TRBJ1-6,-,TRBV5-5,-,TGTGCCAGCAGCTTCGGCAGGGTAGATTCACCCCTCCACTTT,CASSFGRVDSPLHF
TRBJ2-4,once,TRBV7-8,TRBD1,TGTGCCAGCAGCTTACAACAGGGGGGCATTCAGTACTTC,CASSLQQGGIQYF
TRBJ2-7,-,TRBV27,-,TGTGCCAGCAGTTTATCGGGAACAGGCTACGAGCAGTACTTC,CASSLSGTGYEQYF